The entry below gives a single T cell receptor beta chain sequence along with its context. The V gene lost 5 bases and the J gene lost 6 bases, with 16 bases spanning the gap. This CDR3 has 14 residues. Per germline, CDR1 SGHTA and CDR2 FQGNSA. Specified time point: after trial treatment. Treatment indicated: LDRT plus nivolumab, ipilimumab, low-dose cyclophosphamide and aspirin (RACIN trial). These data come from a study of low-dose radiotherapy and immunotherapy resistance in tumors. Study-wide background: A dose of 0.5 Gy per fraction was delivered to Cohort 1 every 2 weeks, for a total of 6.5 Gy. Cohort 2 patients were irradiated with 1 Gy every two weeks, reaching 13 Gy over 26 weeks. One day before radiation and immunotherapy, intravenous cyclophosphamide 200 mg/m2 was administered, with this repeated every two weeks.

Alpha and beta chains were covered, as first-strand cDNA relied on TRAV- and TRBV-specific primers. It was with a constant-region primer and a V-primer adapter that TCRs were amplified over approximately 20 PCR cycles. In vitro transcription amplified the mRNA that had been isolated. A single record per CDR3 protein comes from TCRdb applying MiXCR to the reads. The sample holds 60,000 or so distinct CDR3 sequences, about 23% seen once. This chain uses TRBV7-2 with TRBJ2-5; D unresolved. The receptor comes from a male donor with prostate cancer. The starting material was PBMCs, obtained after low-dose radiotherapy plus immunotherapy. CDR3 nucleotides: TGTGCCAGCAGCCCCGGGTCCATTGGACAGACCCAGTACTTC. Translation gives CASSPGSIGQTQYF.